This TCR beta chain was recovered during a study of T cells in Graves' hyperthyroidism and ophthalmopathy (dated by TCRdb to between 2018 and 2020). The study in broad terms: A discovery cohort of about a hundred patients, about 40 with Graves' ophthalmopathy and under 60 with stable Graves' hyperthyroidism, was used to find distinguishing TCR V-J signatures. Prospective prediction of ophthalmopathy was tested in an independent validation cohort consisting of 18 to 20 hyperthyroidism patients and over 15 patients who later progressed to ophthalmopathy. The 95 to 100 discovery patients were randomly split 7:3 into training and test sets. In addition, the study compared T-cell repertoires in thyroid tissue and in blood from five or six Graves' hyperthyroidism patients. Once sampling was done, hyperthyroidism patients were given methimazole at a starting dose of 30 mg daily, whereas ophthalmopathy patients were given high-dose intravenous methylprednisolone. According to the paper, TCR Vbeta CDR3 sequencing was carried out on some 140 peripheral blood samples, which came from about 45 ophthalmopathy, fewer than 80 hyperthyroidism and some 17 progressor patients.

The investigation overall reported the following: Ophthalmopathy was separated from stable hyperthyroidism by a 13 V-J signature model, with around 90% sensitivity and 81% to 82% specificity obtained in cross-validation and 80%/75% obtained in testing. Sample size was not statistically predetermined, and blinding of investigators to group allocation was not performed. Blood samples also contained most of the expanded thyroid clonotypes (frequency above 0.001), which suggests that blood repertoires may reflect thyroid immune responses. In validation, progression to ophthalmopathy was predicted by the model with nearly 71% sensitivity and roughly 76% specificity, a median of around 5.9 months before onset.

TCR beta CDR3 regions were amplified from RNA transcripts. The first round of RT-PCR for the TCR CDR3 was performed with the HTBI primer set and the Qiagen OneStep RT-PCR kit. A second multiplex PCR round built the libraries, followed by size selection and purification. The libraries were sequenced on an Illumina HiSeq2000 using paired-end 100 bp reads. The study's processing was this. SOAPnuke was used to process the raw data, removing reads that contained adapters or uncalled bases, had a mean Phred below 15, or lacked an exact match to the constant primer or identifier. High-quality paired reads were merged using COPE v1.2.5, and each unique nucleotide sequence was defined as a clonotype. Clonotypes were aligned to IMGT TRBV, TRBD and TRBJ reference segments using MiTCR v1.1. The analysis included only V-J combinations with a frequency above 0.0001, which together covered 99% to 99.2% of the repertoires. A TCS score was defined as the ratio between F50 (clonal expansion) and ExV (chaos), using BLOSUM62-based TCRdist between CDR3 peptides within each V-J. Welch's t-statistics and random forest reduced 500 to 650 V-J features to 10 to 15, which were used in a naive Bayes classifier (R e1071). The similarity between thyroid and blood repertoires was quantified using the Morisita-Horn index. The public reads were run again by TCRdb, first through fastp at Q25 and then through MiXCR, and only productive beta chains were kept. Each entry merges the rows of one CDR3 protein and shows their most common DNA and genes. The V and J calls follow TCRdb's processing rather than the paper's. For this sample the table gives 600,000 to 700,000 distinct CDR3 sequences, of which about 45% were detected only once. Approximately 6.8% of the sample belongs to the ten largest clones.

The CDR3 runs 16 amino acids, cysteine and phenylalanine included. Only CDR3 DNA remains: 48 bases, in frame from the first base. Based on the germline V gene (reference sequence), the CDR1 and CDR2 sequences are MNHNY and SVGAGI. The germline V end is reduced by 4 bases and the J end by 5 bases; junction bases left unmatched: 5. Concerning this clonotype itself: Its binding antigen is unknown. There are no base qualities to consult, and no much larger clone falls within one base.

Exclusion was applied to patients with uncontrolled infections, other autoimmune diseases, pregnancy or lactation. Diagnoses were established on the basis of clinical symptoms, serum thyroxine and TRAb, thyroid ultrasound, and orbital computed tomography. Total RNA was extracted with Trizol reagent, and quality was checked on an Agilent 2100 Bioanalyzer. Material for sequencing was peripheral blood or thyroid tissue (not recorded which). This sequence was found in an adult man with Graves' disease, either hyperthyroidism or ophthalmopathy (not recorded which). The rearranged segments are TRBV6-6 and TRBJ2-2; 12 nucleotides in the junction match TRBD1. The bases are TGTGCCAGCAGTTTTCCGGGACAGGGGGCTACCGGGGAGCTGTTTTTT. Protein translation: CASSFPGQGATGELFF.